These 20 T cell receptor beta chains originate from one sample sequenced in a study of early T cells in non-severe SARS-CoV-2 infection. TCRdb used MiXCR to reprocess the 5' RACE reads, holding one entry per CDR3 protein. The sample consists of more than 65,000 distinct CDR3 sequences, about 15% of them appearing once. The sample consisted of whole blood, taken at baseline. The source of these receptors is an adult who was a healthcare worker with PCR-confirmed SARS-CoV-2 infection or an uninfected control (not recorded which).

The chain couples TRBV2 to TRBJ1-1, with 8 bases matching TRBD1. This CDR3 is built from 13 residues. The J segment lost 7 bases and the V segment lost 2 bases, leaving 3 bases of the junction unmatched. The germline V gene has CDR1 SNHLY and CDR2 FYNNEI. CDR3 amino acids: CASSEQGADEAFF. The CDR3, as DNA: TGTGCCAGCAGTGAACAGGGGGCTGATGAAGCTTTCTTT.

This clonotype has only a few counts. This rearrangement joins TRBV7-3 to TRBJ2-1, with D possibly being TRBD1 or TRBD2 (5 bases each). Trimming stripped 3 bases from V and 9 bases from J, with 12 bases between. The CDR3 consists of 13 residues. The germline CDR1 and CDR2 sequences are SGHTA and FQGTGA. The CDR3 nucleotides are TGTGCCAGCAGCTTGGGACCTTCTCGTGAGCAGTTCTTC. Protein product: CASSLGPSREQFF.

The chain joins TRBV11-2 to TRBJ2-1; 8 bases fit TRBD2. Germline V CDR1 and CDR2: SGHAT, FQNNGV. V shed 0 bases, J shed 13 bases, and the junction held 11 bases outside the gene matches. CDR3 length: 15 residues. The CDR3 here is CASSLDRSSGDEQFF. The CDR3 bases are TGTGCCAGCAGCTTAGATCGAAGTAGCGGGGACGAACAGTTCTTC.

This clonotype has ten or more counts. The chain employs TRBV7-3 and TRBJ2-1; tentatively, D is TRBD2 (6 bases). Trimming removed 3 bases from V and 2 bases from J, with 14 bases in between. Germline assignment: CDR1 SGHTA and CDR2 FQGTGA. The length of the CDR3 is 16 residues. CDR3 protein: CASSLLSGHPYNEQFF. The CDR3 DNA follows: TGTGCCAGCAGCTTGCTTAGCGGCCACCCCTACAATGAGCAGTTCTTC.

This clonotype has only a few counts. The CDR3 DNA sequence: TGTGCCAGCAGCACGGGAACAGGGGCCCTAGCCAAAAACATTCAGTACTTC. Encoded protein: CASSTGTGALAKNIQYF. The chain employs TRBV7-6 and TRBJ2-4, with 7 bases aligning to TRBD1. Germline-derived CDR1 and CDR2 are SGHVS and FNYEAQ. Trimming removed 5 bases from V and 0 bases from J; junction bases left unmatched: 10. This CDR3 contains 17 residues.

This clonotype was seen a few times. In DNA form, the CDR3 reads TGCAGCGTTGCACCGGGACTGTTTTACGAGCAGTACTTC. This encodes CSVAPGLFYEQYF. The V gene is TRBV29-1, the J gene TRBJ2-7; weak D call: TRBD2 (6 bases). V was pared by 4 bases and J by 4 bases, with 14 bases between. Per the germline V gene, CDR1 is SQVTM and CDR2 is ANQGSEA. The CDR3 is 13 amino acids.

V and J are TRBV2 and TRBJ2-5; D is perhaps TRBD1 (6 bases). From germline, CDR1 is SNHLY and CDR2 FYNNEI. There are 14 residues in the CDR3. Trimming removed 5 bases at V and 1 base at J, with 11 bases between. CDR3 amino acids: CASSQDSLQETQYF. The CDR3, as DNA: TGTGCCAGCAGTCAGGACAGTCTCCAAGAGACCCAGTACTTC.

The J gene is TRBJ1-1, the V gene TRBV6-6; D remains ambiguous. Germline V CDR1 and CDR2: MNHNY, SVGAGI (reference sequence). This CDR3 has 13 residues. V lost 0 bases and J 5 bases, leaving 7 bases between the germline ends. The CDR3 spells CASSYSVMTEAFF. CDR3 nucleotides: TGTGCCAGCAGTTACTCCGTAATGACTGAAGCTTTCTTT.

This clonotype was seen repeatedly, ten times or more. The rearrangement uses TRBV20-1 and TRBJ2-6, with TRBD1 matching 9 bases. The germline CDR1 and CDR2 sequences are DFQATT and SNEGSKA (reference sequence). This CDR3 is built from 16 residues. After removal of 6 bases from V and 2 bases from J, the junction contained 8 bases not matched to a gene. CDR3 in DNA: TGCAGTGCGGATACAGGGGGCGTAGCTGGGGCCAACGTCCTGACTTTC. It encodes CSADTGGVAGANVLTF.

This clonotype was seen only a few times. J is TRBJ2-7 and V is TRBV5-1, with 9 bases that match TRBD1. After removal of 2 bases from V and 5 bases from J, the junction contained 2 bases not matched to a gene. Germline V gene lookup returns CDR1 SGHRS and CDR2 YFSETQ. The CDR3 is 13 amino acids. The CDR3 sequence: CASSFGTGNEQYF. The CDR3 DNA reads as TGCGCCAGCAGCTTCGGGACAGGGAACGAGCAGTACTTC. Together with reference TRBV5-1 and TRBJ2-7, the CDR3 gives the full variable domain: KAGVTQTPRYLIKTRGQQVTLSCSPISGHRSVSWYQQTPGQGLQFLFEYFSETQRNKGNFPGRFSGRQFSNSRSEMNVSTLELGDSALYLCASSFGTGNEQYFGPGTRLTVT.

This sequence joins TRBV12-3 or TRBV12-4 and TRBJ2-1, with 7 bases aligning to TRBD2. The CDR3 spans 14 residues. With 1 base clipped from V and 7 bases from J, the junction kept 4 bases outside the gene matches. CDR3 DNA: TGTGCCAGCAGTTTAGGTGGGAGGGGTAATGAGCAGTTCTTC. Its protein product is CASSLGGRGNEQFF.

The sample holds many counts of this clonotype. The chain employs TRBV28 and TRBJ1-6, with 9 positions matching TRBD1. The V segment lost 2 bases and the J segment 10 bases; nucleotides outside the gene matches: 12. Per the germline V gene, CDR1 is MDHEN and CDR2 is SYDVKM. This CDR3 contains 17 residues. CDR3: CASSLEARQGDWSPLHF. In DNA form, the CDR3 reads TGTGCCAGCAGTTTAGAGGCCAGACAGGGGGATTGGTCACCCCTCCACTTT.

This clonotype has just a few counts. The rearrangement joins TRBV9 to TRBJ1-6; D is uncertain. Germline V CDR1 and CDR2: SGDLS, YYNGEE. Trimming removed 1 base at V and 3 bases at J, with 8 bases between. The CDR3 contains 15 residues. The CDR3: CASSVRSSYNSPLHF. CDR3 in DNA: TGTGCCAGCAGCGTACGCTCCAGCTATAATTCACCCCTCCACTTT. The entire variable domain, with the rest obtained from reference TRBV9 and TRBJ1-6, is as follows: DSGVTQTPKHLITATGQRVTLRCSPRSGDLSVYWYQQSLDQGLQFLIQYYNGEERAKGNILERFSAQQFPDLHSELNLSSLELGDSALYFCASSVRSSYNSPLHFGNGTRLTVT.

The chain uses TRBV10-3 and TRBJ2-4; 8 nucleotides agree with TRBD1. The CDR3 sequence is 13 residues long. Per the germline V gene, CDR1 is ENHRY and CDR2 is SYGVKD. Trimming removed 6 bases from V and 6 bases from J; junction bases left unmatched: 4. CDR3: CAISAGQGNIQYF. CDR3 sequence (DNA): TGTGCCATCAGCGCAGGACAGGGAAACATTCAGTACTTC.

This clonotype was picked up many times. The J gene is TRBJ1-1, the V gene TRBV18; a possible D gene is TRBD1 (6 bases). The germline V gene encodes CDR1 KGHSH and CDR2 LQKENI. Trimming pared 1 base from V and 2 bases from J, leaving 8 bases between. This CDR3 has 14 amino acids. The DNA of the CDR3 is TGTGCCAGCTCACCACGGGGGACAAACACTGAAGCTTTCTTT. It specifies CASSPRGTNTEAFF. Supplemented by reference TRBV18 and TRBJ1-1, the full variable domain reads NAGVMQNPRHLVRRRGQEARLRCSPMKGHSHVYWYRQLPEEGLKFMVYLQKENIIDESGMPKERFSAEFPKEGPSILRIQQVVRGDSAAYFCASSPRGTNTEAFFGQGTRLTVV.

This clonotype has only a few counts. The chain couples TRBV3-1 to TRBJ2-5; no clear D gene. The CDR3 covers 13 residues. Trimming stripped 4 bases from V and 5 bases from J, with 11 bases between. Germline CDR1 is LGHDT and CDR2 is YNNKEL (reference sequence). The CDR3 nucleotides read TGTGCCAGCAGCCCCAGGCGAGTGGAGACCCAGTACTTC. It encodes CASSPRRVETQYF.

There are a few counts of this clonotype. V and J are TRBV9 and TRBJ2-3; 7 bases agree with TRBD2. V was clipped by 4 bases and J by 2 bases; unmatched bases: 16. The CDR3 loop spans 18 amino acids. Germline V gives CDR1 SGDLS, CDR2 YYNGEE. CDR3 protein: CASSSPQGSGGFTDTQYF. For the CDR3, the DNA is TGTGCCAGCAGCTCGCCCCAAGGTTCGGGAGGCTTCACAGATACGCAGTATTTT.

The chain has TRBV28 and TRBJ2-7, with TRBD1 as a possible D gene (8 bases). The CDR3 runs 12 residues. Deletions cut 9 bases from V and 6 bases from J, with 15 bases between. Looked up from germline, CDR1 is MDHEN and CDR2 is SYDVKM. The CDR3 nucleotides are TGTGCCAGTAGGACAGGGAGGGTCGAGCAGTACTTC. Translated: CASRTGRVEQYF.

This chain connects TRBV29-1 to TRBJ1-2, with TRBD1 identical over 7 bases. The CDR3 consists of 13 residues. CDR1 and CDR2 (germline): SQVTM, ANQGSEA. V lost 6 bases to trimming and J lost 4 bases; unmatched junction nucleotides: 8. The CDR3 sequence: CSVATGATYGYTF. In DNA, the CDR3 is TGCAGCGTCGCTACAGGGGCCACCTATGGCTACACCTTC.

The CDR3: CSVVGLAGPRPHEQYF. CDR3 DNA: TGCAGCGTTGTGGGACTAGCGGGACCCCGGCCCCACGAGCAGTACTTC. The chain is built from TRBV29-1 and TRBJ2-7, with 13 bases aligning to TRBD2. The CDR3 has 16 residues. The trim removed 4 bases at V and 5 bases at J, leaving 11 bases unmatched. Germline values: CDR1 SQVTM, CDR2 ANQGSEA.